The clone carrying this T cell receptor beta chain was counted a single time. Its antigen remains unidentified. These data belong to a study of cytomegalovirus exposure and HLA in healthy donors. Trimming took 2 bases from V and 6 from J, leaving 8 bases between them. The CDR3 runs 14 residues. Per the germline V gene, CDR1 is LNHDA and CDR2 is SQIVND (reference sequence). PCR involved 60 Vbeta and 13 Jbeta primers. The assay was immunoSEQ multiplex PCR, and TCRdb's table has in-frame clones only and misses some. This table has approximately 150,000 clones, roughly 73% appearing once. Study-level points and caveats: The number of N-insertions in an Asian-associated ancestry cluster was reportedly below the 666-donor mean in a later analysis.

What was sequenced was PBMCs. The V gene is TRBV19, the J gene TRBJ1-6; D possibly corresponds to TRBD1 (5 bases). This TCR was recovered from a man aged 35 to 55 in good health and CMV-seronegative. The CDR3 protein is CASSITGANSPLHF. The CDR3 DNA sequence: TGTGCCAGTAGTATAACAGGAGCTAATTCACCCCTCCACTTT.